The source of this T cell receptor beta chain is a study of blood T cell repertoires in COVID-19. Study-wide background: The United States, Italy and Spain supplied acute and convalescent COVID-19 samples. PBMCs, B-cell-depleted T cells, or T cells were the source of the cDNA or gDNA that made up the material.

V dropped 0 bases and J dropped 4 bases, with 13 bases sitting between them. Germline assignment: CDR1 MNHEY and CDR2 SVGEGT. The CDR3 extends over 16 amino acids. In the source study's methods: The authors estimated nucleated cell counts from reference gene primer amplification. The data were produced by immunoSEQ multiplex PCR, yet TCRdb's version contains in-frame clones alone and is incomplete. The D gene and trimming were derived from the DNA, and the V and J assignments and clone size from that table. The data show 65,000 to 75,000 clones, roughly 80% seen once. The clonotype was recovered from a man older than 75 with acute or convalescent COVID-19. The sequenced sample consisted of peripheral blood. V usage is TRBV6-2 or TRBV6-3 and J usage is TRBJ2-1, with TRBD1 as a possible D gene (5 bases). CDR3 region: CASSYSWQGGYNEQFF. In nucleotides, the CDR3 is TGTGCCAGCAGTTACTCGTGGCAGGGTGGGTACAATGAGCAGTTCTTC.